The clone carrying this TCR beta chain was recorded a few times. These data come from a study of T cell repertoires in ileal Crohn's disease. Per germline, CDR1 MNHEY and CDR2 SVGAGI. The ends lost 6 bases at V and 4 bases at J; junction bases unmatched: 8. The CDR3 is 15 residues long. Measured with immunoSEQ multiplex PCR; TCRdb has only the in-frame clones, and not every one. The table includes under 8,500 clones, around 74% detected once. The rearrangement links TRBV6-5 to TRBJ2-3; 9 bases map to TRBD2. This receptor was taken from an adult with Crohn's disease. Sequencing was carried out using ileal tissue. This CDR3 is CASRRGGRVADTQYF. The DNA for the CDR3 is TGTGCCAGCAGGCGGGGGGGCCGGGTTGCAGATACGCAGTATTTT.